A selection of T cell receptor beta chains follows, all from one sample in a study of blood T cell repertoires in COVID-19. Using immunoSEQ multiplex PCR, the repertoire was profiled, and TCRdb retains in-frame clones only, with some absent. The sample holds 150,000 to 200,000 clones, about 79% seen once. The specimen was peripheral blood. The source of these receptors is a woman in her 70s with acute or convalescent COVID-19. Each CDR3 is given with its conserved first and last residue. Fields, in order: CDR3 DNA, CDR3 protein, D gene, J gene, V gene, clone size. D genes are given only for firm matches. Size values are once, few and many counts, or a class for expanded clones, and some rows have none.

CDR3 DNA: TGTGCCAGCAGCACTGGGGGCGGCAATCAGCCCCAGCATTTT
CDR3 protein: CASSTGGGNQPQHF
D gene: NA
J gene: TRBJ1-5
V gene: TRBV5-5
clone size: NA

CDR3 DNA: TGTGCCAGTAGTATCGCAGCGGGGGGGTCCTACGAGCAGTACTTC
CDR3 protein: CASSIAAGGSYEQYF
D gene: TRBD2
J gene: TRBJ2-7
V gene: TRBV19
clone size: NA

CDR3 DNA: TGTGCCAGCAGGACGGGGGGAGCGACGATCAACAATGAGCAGTTCTTC
CDR3 protein: CASRTGGATINNEQFF
D gene: TRBD2
J gene: TRBJ2-1
V gene: TRBV5-4
clone size: NA

CDR3 DNA: TGTGCCAGCAGCCGAAACCCCCTAACCCAAGAGACCCAGTACTTC
CDR3 protein: CASSRNPLTQETQYF
D gene: NA
J gene: TRBJ2-5
V gene: TRBV3-1/TRBV3-2
clone size: NA

CDR3 DNA: TGTGCCAGCAGCCCAACACAGGGAAGTTCGTCCTACAATGAGCAGTTCTTC
CDR3 protein: CASSPTQGSSSYNEQFF
D gene: NA
J gene: TRBJ2-1
V gene: TRBV4-2
clone size: NA

CDR3 DNA: TGTGCCAGCAGCTCTCGGGAGTCCCCCGGGGAGCTGTTTTTT
CDR3 protein: CASSSRESPGELFF
D gene: NA
J gene: TRBJ2-2
V gene: TRBV7-3
clone size: NA

CDR3 DNA: TGTGCCAGCAGCTCCTTCTCAACAGAGAAGACAGATACGCAGTATTTT
CDR3 protein: CASSSFSTEKTDTQYF
D gene: NA
J gene: TRBJ2-3
V gene: TRBV9
clone size: NA

CDR3 DNA: TGTGCCAGCAGTTACTCCCCTCAAGGGGGAGAGACCCAGTACTTC
CDR3 protein: CASSYSPQGGETQYF
D gene: NA
J gene: TRBJ2-5
V gene: TRBV6-6
clone size: NA

CDR3 DNA: TGTGCCAGCAGCCAGGCACCCGGGACAGTATTAAATCAGCCCCAGCATTTT
CDR3 protein: CASSQAPGTVLNQPQHF
D gene: TRBD1
J gene: TRBJ1-5
V gene: TRBV3-1/TRBV3-2
clone size: NA

CDR3 DNA: TGTGCCAGCAGCTTAGCGCGGGGACTAGCGGGAGATGGCTACGAGCAGTACTTC
CDR3 protein: CASSLARGLAGDGYEQYF
D gene: TRBD2
J gene: TRBJ2-7
V gene: TRBV7-9
clone size: NA

CDR3 DNA: TGTGCCTGGAGTGTCCTGACAGGGAATCAGCCCCAGCATTTT
CDR3 protein: CAWSVLTGNQPQHF
D gene: TRBD1
J gene: TRBJ1-5
V gene: TRBV30
clone size: NA

CDR3 DNA: TGCAGCGTTGTGACAGGCAACACTGAAGCTTTCTTT
CDR3 protein: CSVVTGNTEAFF
D gene: NA
J gene: TRBJ1-1
V gene: TRBV29-1
clone size: NA

CDR3 DNA: TGTGCCAGCACTGGACAGCAGCCTAGCACAGATACGCAGTATTTT
CDR3 protein: CASTGQQPSTDTQYF
D gene: NA
J gene: TRBJ2-3
V gene: TRBV5-6
clone size: NA

CDR3 DNA: TGCGCCAGCAGCGATCTTGTTAGCGGATACTCCTACGAGCAGTACTTC
CDR3 protein: CASSDLVSGYSYEQYF
D gene: NA
J gene: TRBJ2-7
V gene: TRBV5-1
clone size: NA

CDR3 DNA: TGTGCCAGCAGTGAATTTGGGACAGGGGCTGGCGAGCAGTACTTC
CDR3 protein: CASSEFGTGAGEQYF
D gene: TRBD1
J gene: TRBJ2-7
V gene: TRBV6-1
clone size: once

CDR3 DNA: TGCGCCAGCAGCTCTTGGCCCAGGGGGTCCCACTATGGCTACACCTTC
CDR3 protein: CASSSWPRGSHYGYTF
D gene: TRBD1
J gene: TRBJ1-2
V gene: TRBV5-1
clone size: NA

CDR3 DNA: TGTGCCAGCGGGAGGACTAGCGGGCCAACAGATACGCAGTATTTT
CDR3 protein: CASGRTSGPTDTQYF
D gene: TRBD2
J gene: TRBJ2-3
V gene: TRBV5-4
clone size: NA

CDR3 DNA: TGCAGTGCTAGTATGGGGGCGAGCAGTGAGCAGTTCTTC
CDR3 protein: CSASMGASSEQFF
D gene: NA
J gene: TRBJ2-1
V gene: TRBV20-1
clone size: NA

CDR3 DNA: TGTGCCAGCAGCGTAGCTAGCGGGAGGGCGAACACCGGGGAGCTGTTTTTT
CDR3 protein: CASSVASGRANTGELFF
D gene: TRBD2
J gene: TRBJ2-2
V gene: TRBV9
clone size: NA

CDR3 DNA: TGTGCCAGCAGCTTAGGGACTAGCGGATCAGATACGCAGTATTTT
CDR3 protein: CASSLGTSGSDTQYF
D gene: TRBD2
J gene: TRBJ2-3
V gene: TRBV11-3
clone size: NA

CDR3 DNA: TGTGCCAGCAGTTTAGTAGGACAGGGGTTCGCTAACTATGGCTACACCTTC
CDR3 protein: CASSLVGQGFANYGYTF
D gene: TRBD1
J gene: TRBJ1-2
V gene: TRBV28
clone size: NA

CDR3 DNA: TGTGCCAGTAGTGACAGGTCCACCGGGGAGCTGTTTTTT
CDR3 protein: CASSDRSTGELFF
D gene: NA
J gene: TRBJ2-2
V gene: TRBV19
clone size: NA

CDR3 DNA: TGTGCCAGCTCACCTCCATTATCGGGCAGGGGCGGAATTTCCACTGAAGCTTTCTTT
CDR3 protein: CASSPPLSGRGGISTEAFF
D gene: NA
J gene: TRBJ1-1
V gene: TRBV18
clone size: NA

CDR3 DNA: TGTGCCAGCAGTTCCGACCGACAGGGCTTACGGGAGACCCAGTACTTC
CDR3 protein: CASSSDRQGLRETQYF
D gene: TRBD1
J gene: TRBJ2-5
V gene: TRBV25-1
clone size: few

CDR3 DNA: TGTGCCAGCAGCGGACGAACAGGGGGCGCGGGTGAAAAACTGTTTTTT
CDR3 protein: CASSGRTGGAGEKLFF
D gene: TRBD1
J gene: TRBJ1-4
V gene: TRBV3-1/TRBV3-2
clone size: NA

CDR3 DNA: TGCGCCAGCAGTGACTTAAGGGAGGACATTCAGTACTTC
CDR3 protein: CASSDLREDIQYF
D gene: NA
J gene: TRBJ2-4
V gene: TRBV10-2
clone size: NA

CDR3 DNA: TGTGCCAGCAGCTTGGTGGCAGGTGGCCGCCCTGAAGCTTTCTTT
CDR3 protein: CASSLVAGGRPEAFF
D gene: NA
J gene: TRBJ1-1
V gene: TRBV5-4
clone size: NA

CDR3 DNA: TGTGCCAGTAGTGTCACAGGGTCCGGGGAAAAACTGTTTTTT
CDR3 protein: CASSVTGSGEKLFF
D gene: NA
J gene: TRBJ1-4
V gene: TRBV19
clone size: NA

CDR3 DNA: TGCGCCAGCAGGGACACTGGGAACACCGGGGAGCTGTTTTTT
CDR3 protein: CASRDTGNTGELFF
D gene: NA
J gene: TRBJ2-2
V gene: TRBV5-1
clone size: NA

CDR3 DNA: TGTGCCACCAGTGATTACCCCAGCGGGAGCTACAATGAGCAGTTCTTC
CDR3 protein: CATSDYPSGSYNEQFF
D gene: TRBD2
J gene: TRBJ2-1
V gene: TRBV24-1
clone size: NA

CDR3 DNA: TGTGCCAGCAGCCTAAGCCCGCCTAGCCGCCCCGGGGAGCTGTTTTTT
CDR3 protein: CASSLSPPSRPGELFF
D gene: NA
J gene: TRBJ2-2
V gene: TRBV7-2
clone size: few

CDR3 DNA: TGTGCCAGCAGCGACGACAGGACCCGAAGCGCCTACAATGAGCAGTTCTTC
CDR3 protein: CASSDDRTRSAYNEQFF
D gene: NA
J gene: TRBJ2-1
V gene: TRBV9
clone size: NA

CDR3 DNA: TGTGCCAGCTCACCCGGAGGGGGGGCAGGCTACACCTTC
CDR3 protein: CASSPGGGAGYTF
D gene: NA
J gene: TRBJ1-2
V gene: TRBV18
clone size: NA

CDR3 DNA: TGCGCCAGCAGCTTGGCCAGGGGACTAGCGACGCATGAGCAGTTCTTC
CDR3 protein: CASSLARGLATHEQFF
D gene: TRBD2
J gene: TRBJ2-1
V gene: TRBV5-1
clone size: NA

CDR3 DNA: TGTGCCAGCAGCTTTGGCCTTAGCCATAATTCACCCCTCCACTTT
CDR3 protein: CASSFGLSHNSPLHF
D gene: NA
J gene: TRBJ1-6
V gene: TRBV7-2
clone size: NA